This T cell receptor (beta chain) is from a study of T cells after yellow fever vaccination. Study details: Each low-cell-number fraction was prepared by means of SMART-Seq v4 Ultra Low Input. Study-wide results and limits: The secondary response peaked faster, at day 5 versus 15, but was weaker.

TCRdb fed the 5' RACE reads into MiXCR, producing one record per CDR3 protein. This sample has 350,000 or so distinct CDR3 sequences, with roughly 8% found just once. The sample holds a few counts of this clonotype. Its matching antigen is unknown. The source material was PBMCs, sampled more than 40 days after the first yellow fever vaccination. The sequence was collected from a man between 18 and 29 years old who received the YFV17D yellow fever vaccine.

CDR3 coding DNA: TGCGCCAGCAGCTCCCTAGGGGGAAGAAACATTCAGTACTTC. Translating it yields CASSSLGGRNIQYF. This chain uses TRBV5-1 with TRBJ2-4, with D perhaps matching TRBD1 (6 bases). Deletions cut 3 bases from V and 6 bases from J, with 13 bases between. Germline V CDR1 and CDR2: SGHRS, YFSETQ. This CDR3 is built from 14 residues.